The 29 T cell receptor beta chains in this list originate from one sample, sequenced in a study of cytomegalovirus exposure and HLA in healthy donors. In the PCR, 60 Vbeta and 13 Jbeta primers were used. Sequencing was performed with immunoSEQ multiplex PCR; in TCRdb, only in-frame clones are kept and a portion is missing. This table holds about 140,000 clones, approximately 80% found once. Sequenced input: PBMCs. All receptors come from a woman aged 35 to 49 in good health and CMV-seropositive.

The CDR3 coding sequence is TGTGCCAGCAGCTTAGCGGGAGCGAACGAGCAGTACTTC. Translation: CASSLAGANEQYF. The rearrangement joins TRBV7-2 to TRBJ2-5; perhaps TRBD2 as D (5 bases). The DNA end favors TRBJ2-7, so the J call may be wrong. CDR1 SGHTA and CDR2 FQGNSA come from the germline V gene. The CDR3 extends over 13 amino acids.

The chain carries TRBV4-1 and TRBJ2-1; 7 positions match TRBD2. Trimming took 2 bases from V and 15 from J; bases not matched to a gene: 13. The CDR3 extends over 14 amino acids. Germline CDR1 MGHRA, CDR2 YSYEKL. This CDR3 is CASSQPTSQRSRFF. The CDR3, as DNA: TGCGCCAGCAGCCAACCGACTAGCCAGAGATCGCGGTTCTTC.

This clone was seen more than once but under ten times. The same CDR3 can be traced to other DNA sequences in this sample. The CDR3 coding sequence is TGTGCCTGGGGGGTAGCGGGAGGATTCACAGATACGCAGTATTTT. This encodes CAWGVAGGFTDTQYF. V usage is TRBV30 and J usage is TRBJ2-3, with 10 bases identical to TRBD2. The CDR3 loop spans 15 amino acids. The V and J ends lost 5 bases and 2 bases, in that order; junction bases with no gene match: 7. CDR1 is GTSNPN and CDR2 is SVGIG in the germline V gene (reference sequence).

Only a few counts were recorded for this clone. The genes are TRBV13 and TRBJ2-1; TRBD2 is a possible D gene (6 bases). The CDR3 contains 15 residues. V lost 5 bases and J lost 4, with 15 bases in between. Per the germline V gene, CDR1 is PRHDT and CDR2 is FYEKMQ (reference sequence). The chain's CDR3 is CASSLPRSGYNEQFF. In DNA, the CDR3 is TGTGCCAGCAGCCTCCCGCGTAGCGGATACAATGAGCAGTTCTTC. Full variable domain (missing parts from reference TRBV13 and TRBJ2-1): AAGVIQSPRHLIKEKRETATLKCYPIPRHDTVYWYQQGPGQDPQFLISFYEKMQSDKGSIPDRFSAQQFSDYHSELNMSSLELGDSALYFCASSLPRSGYNEQFFGPGTRLTVL.

The V and J genes are TRBV14 and TRBJ2-5; TRBD2 might be the D (5 bases). Germline CDR1 is SGHDN and CDR2 is FVKESK. The CDR3 sequence is 13 residues long. V was pared by 1 base and J by 2 bases, with 5 bases between. The CDR3 region is CASSQGTQETQYF. The CDR3 bases are TGTGCCAGCAGCCAAGGGACTCAAGAGACCCAGTACTTC. The variable domain in full, with the rest retrieved from reference TRBV14 and TRBJ2-5, is EAGVTQFPSHSVIEKGQTVTLRCDPISGHDNLYWYRRVMGKEIKFLLHFVKESKQDESGMPNNRFLAERTGGTYSTLKVQPAELEDSGVYFCASSQGTQETQYFGPGTRLLVL.

This sequence joins TRBV7-9 and TRBJ1-3, with D hard to call. Germline V gene data show CDR1 as SEHNR and CDR2 as FQNEAQ (reference sequence). The CDR3 extends over 15 amino acids. Trimming cost V 5 bases and J 0 bases, with 11 bases left between them. This CDR3 reads CASSPRTLSGNTIYF. CDR3 coding DNA: TGTGCCAGCAGCCCGAGAACTCTCTCTGGAAACACCATATATTTT.

V is TRBV4-1 and J is TRBJ2-5, with D perhaps matching TRBD1 (6 bases). The CDR3 is 18 amino acids. CDR1 and CDR2 (germline): MGHRA, YSYEKL. Trimming took off 1 base at V and 1 base at J, with 19 bases between the two ends. CDR3 protein: CASSQAPPIQGTQETQYF. The CDR3 nucleotides read TGCGCCAGCAGCCAAGCCCCCCCAATACAGGGTACCCAAGAGACCCAGTACTTC.

The chain is built from TRBV11-2 and TRBJ1-1, with a tentative D call TRBD1 (5 bases). CDR1 and CDR2 from the germline V gene are SGHAT and FQNNGV. This CDR3 region has 13 residues. V lost 0 bases and J 3 bases, leaving 5 bases between the germline ends. The CDR3 loop reads CASSLDRDTEAFF. The CDR3 nucleotides read TGTGCCAGCAGCTTAGACAGGGACACTGAAGCTTTCTTT.

This sequence joins TRBV16 and TRBJ2-2, with unresolved D. The germline V gene has CDR1 KGHSY and CDR2 FQNENV. V gave up 0 bases and J gave up 5 bases, with 10 bases separating them. The CDR3 sequence is 15 residues long. CDR3 nucleotide sequence: TGTGCCAGCAGCCAATCGAATGCAGTGACCGGGGAGCTGTTTTTT. Protein: CASSQSNAVTGELFF. Full variable domain (rest looked up from reference TRBV16 and TRBJ2-2): GEEVAQTPKHLVRGEGQKAKLYCAPIKGHSYVFWYQQVLKNEFKFLISFQNENVFDETGMPKERFSAKCLPNSPCSLEIQATKLEDSAVYFCASSQSNAVTGELFFGEGSRLTVL.

This chain connects TRBV9 to TRBJ2-5; 8 bases align to TRBD2. The DNA end is more similar to TRBJ2-7, so the J call may be wrong. The CDR3 runs to 14 residues. Germline-derived CDR1 and CDR2 are SGDLS and YYNGEE. CDR3 in DNA: TGTGCCAGCAGCGTCGGGACTAGTCCCTACGAGCAGTACTTC. As protein: CASSVGTSPYEQYF.

The chain employs TRBV7-6 and TRBJ2-7, with 10 bases fitting TRBD1. The CDR3 extends over 15 amino acids. The V gene end was trimmed by 5 bases and the J gene end by 2 bases; junction bases not matched to a gene: 6. Germline assignment: CDR1 SGHVS and CDR2 FNYEAQ. The CDR3 nucleotides read TGTGCCAGCAGCCCAGGACAGGGGGTTACCTACGAGCAGTACTTC. Its translation is CASSPGQGVTYEQYF.

The chain carries TRBV18 and TRBJ1-2; D unclear. Between the trimmed V and J ends, which lost 5 bases and 6 bases, there was a span of 16 bases. CDR1 is KGHSH and CDR2 is LQKENI in the germline V gene. This CDR3 region has 14 residues. The CDR3 spells CASSSDRDLNGYTF. The CDR3, as DNA: TGTGCCAGCTCATCCGACCGGGATCTGAATGGCTACACCTTC.

The chain joins TRBV5-1 to TRBJ2-1; D unresolved. The V end lost 0 bases, the J end lost 1 base, and 8 bases lay between the germline ends. The CDR3 spans 15 residues. Germline CDR1 reads SGHRS; CDR2 reads YFSETQ. CDR3 coding DNA: TGCGCCAGCAGCTTGGAGCTTGTTTCCTACAATGAGCAGTTCTTC. Its protein product is CASSLELVSYNEQFF.

This clone was detected only once. The genes are TRBV6-1 and TRBJ2-1, with TRBD2 as a possible D gene (5 bases). The V and J ends lost 10 bases and 1 base respectively, with 17 bases between them. The CDR3 has 15 residues. Per germline, CDR1 MNHNS and CDR2 SASEGT. For the CDR3, the DNA is TGTGCCATCCTATGGACTGCTATTTCCTACAATGAGCAGTTCTTC. Protein product: CAILWTAISYNEQFF.

The rearrangement uses TRBV6-1 and TRBJ2-7; D uncertain. V dropped 7 bases and J dropped 2 bases, with 9 bases sitting between them. Germline lookup yields CDR1 MNHNS and CDR2 SASEGT. The length of the CDR3 is 12 residues. The CDR3, as DNA: TGTGCCAGCAACGAGCCTCCCTACGAGCAGTACTTC. It codes for CASNEPPYEQYF.

DNA for the CDR3: TGCGCCAGCAGCTTGGGAGTGACAGGGTTCACTGAAGCTTTCTTT. Residues: CASSLGVTGFTEAFF. This chain connects TRBV5-1 to TRBJ1-1; 7 nucleotides agree with TRBD1. Germline-derived CDR1 and CDR2 are SGHRS and YFSETQ. CDR3 length equals 15 residues. Germline trimming cut 0 bases from V and 4 bases from J; bases unmatched to any gene: 6.

The chain uses TRBV5-6 and TRBJ1-6; D remains ambiguous. The CDR3 spans 16 residues. Germline CDR1 and CDR2: SGHDT and YYEEEE. Trimming cost V 3 bases and J 6 bases, with 16 bases left between them. The CDR3 loop reads CASSSLRAGGNSPLHF. As DNA, the CDR3 is TGTGCCAGCAGCTCCCTACGCGCAGGAGGTAATTCACCCCTCCACTTT.

This chain uses TRBV11-2 with TRBJ1-2; 10 bases fit TRBD1. Per the germline V gene, CDR1 is SGHAT and CDR2 is FQNNGV. The CDR3 contains 17 residues. Germline trimming cut 3 bases from V and 0 bases from J; bases unmatched to any gene: 7. CDR3 coding DNA: TGTGCCAGCAGCTTCCGACAGGGGGCGCCTACTAACTATGGCTACACCTTC. This sequence encodes CASSFRQGAPTNYGYTF.

This clone was counted between two and nine times. The chain recombines TRBV7-9 with TRBJ2-7, with a tentative D call TRBD2 (5 bases). Germline assignment: CDR1 SEHNR and CDR2 FQNEAQ (reference sequence). The CDR3 length is 12 residues. V was pared by 6 bases and J by 3 bases, with 9 bases between. CDR3 bases: TGTGCCAGCAGTCCCCGGGACTACGAGCAGTACTTC. It translates to CASSPRDYEQYF.

J is TRBJ1-5 and V is TRBV28; tentative D call: TRBD1 (6 bases). V lost 8 bases to trimming and J lost 4 bases, with 6 bases between them. The length of the CDR3 is 11 residues. The germline V gene encodes CDR1 MDHEN and CDR2 SYDVKM. CDR3 DNA: TGTGCCAGCCAGGGGAATCAGCCCCAGCATTTT. It codes for CASQGNQPQHF.

This rearrangement joins TRBV5-1 to TRBJ1-2; TRBD1 might be the D (5 bases). Germline V lookup: CDR1 SGHRS, CDR2 YFSETQ. Trimming shortened V by 4 bases and J by 1 base, and 17 bases separated the two germline ends. This CDR3 is built from 16 residues. The CDR3 DNA reads as TGCGCCAGCAGCCCGGTCCCGGGGCGGGGTAACTATGGCTACACCTTC. Residues: CASSPVPGRGNYGYTF.

The J gene is TRBJ1-2, the V gene TRBV5-1, with D possibly matching TRBD1 (5 bases). The CDR3 runs 14 residues. Trimming took off 3 bases at V and 8 bases at J, with 17 bases between the two ends. Per the germline V gene, CDR1 is SGHRS and CDR2 is YFSETQ. The CDR3 here is CASSSRGGNPGYTF. The CDR3 region has the DNA TGCGCCAGCAGCTCCCGCGGGGGGAACCCCGGCTACACCTTC.

The J gene is TRBJ2-7, the V gene TRBV4-2; TRBD2 matches 7 bases. Germline values: CDR1 LGHNA, CDR2 YNFKEQ. The CDR3 contains 16 residues. V lost 0 bases and J lost 0; bases outside the gene matches: 5. The CDR3, as DNA: TGTGCCAGCAGCCAAGATACCGGGAGGAGCTCCTACGAGCAGTACTTC. Translated: CASSQDTGRSSYEQYF.

This chain's CDR3 is CASSNRGPRRDSPLHF. DNA for the CDR3: TGTGCCAGCAGCAACAGGGGCCCCCGAAGGGATTCACCCCTCCACTTT. The rearrangement joins TRBV21-1 to TRBJ1-6; the tabulated D call, TRBD1, remains unverified against the DNA. TRBV21-1 is tagged as a pseudogene. There are 16 residues in the CDR3.

The J gene is TRBJ2-3, the V gene TRBV6-9; 9 bases agree with TRBD2. This CDR3 has 18 amino acids. The ends lost 5 bases at V and 3 bases at J; junction bases unmatched: 15. CDR1 MNHGY and CDR2 SVAAGI come from the germline V gene. CDR3 amino acids: CASSPPLSGRGVTDTQYF. CDR3 coding DNA: TGTGCCAGCAGTCCTCCCCTTAGCGGGAGAGGTGTTACAGATACGCAGTATTTT.

This clone turned up a few times. The chain employs TRBV6-1 and TRBJ2-7, with 10 bases matching TRBD2. J was trimmed by 3 bases and V by 4 bases; bases with no gene match: 3. Per germline, CDR1 MNHNS and CDR2 SASEGT. This CDR3 contains 14 residues. The CDR3 DNA reads as TGTGCCAGCAGTGTTAGCGGGAGGATCTACGAGCAGTACTTC. Amino acid sequence: CASSVSGRIYEQYF.

V and J are TRBV7-6 and TRBJ2-5, with 9 bases that match TRBD2. The J segment lost 0 bases and the V segment lost 5 bases, leaving 4 bases of the junction unmatched. Germline V gives CDR1 SGHVS, CDR2 FNYEAQ. The CDR3 length is 15 residues. The CDR3 DNA is TGTGCCAGCAGCCGACTAGCGGTTGACCAAGAGACCCAGTACTTC. Amino acids: CASSRLAVDQETQYF.

This rearrangement joins TRBV4-2 to TRBJ2-3; 8 bases match TRBD2. V dropped 0 bases and J dropped 2; count of bases not matched to a gene: 13. Germline V gives CDR1 LGHNA, CDR2 YNFKEQ. The CDR3 covers 19 residues. CDR3 nucleotides: TGTGCCAGCAGCCAAGAAATCTCCTACGGTAGCGGGGTCACAGATACGCAGTATTTT. This translates into CASSQEISYGSGVTDTQYF.

V is TRBV11-3 and J is TRBJ2-7; possible D gene TRBD1, 5 bases. Trimming took off 5 bases at V and 2 bases at J, with 16 bases between the two ends. CDR3 length equals 15 residues. Germline V gene lookup returns CDR1 SGHNT and CDR2 YENEEA. CDR3 nucleotides: TGTGCCAGCAGCCAAGTCGCTAGGGGCACCTACGAGCAGTACTTC. Its protein is CASSQVARGTYEQYF.